This T cell receptor (beta chain) was observed in a study of shared clonotypes between healthy human individuals. Selected positively for CCR7 and CD45RO-negative, naive CD8 cells excluded terminally differentiated effector memory CD45RA+ cells. Trimming removed 0 bases from V and 7 bases from J, with 10 bases in between. CDR1 and CDR2 (germline): SGDLS, YYNGEE. CDR3 length: 14 residues. TCRdb's table, derived via immunoSEQ multiplex PCR, lists solely in-frame clones and lacks some. The profile covers under 600,000 clones, with 98% appearing a single time and less than 0.35% taken by the ten largest.

This chain links TRBV9 with TRBJ2-2, with D perhaps TRBD2 (6 bases). The receptor was isolated from a man aged 25-40 years in good health. Specimen: naive CD8+ T cells sorted from blood. The CDR3 DNA reads TGTGCCAGCAGCGTAGGCAGGGAGGACGGGGAGCTGTTTTTT. It translates to CASSVGREDGELFF. The full variable domain, with the rest looked up from reference TRBV9 and TRBJ2-2, is DSGVTQTPKHLITATGQRVTLRCSPRSGDLSVYWYQQSLDQGLQFLIQYYNGEERAKGNILERFSAQQFPDLHSELNLSSLELGDSALYFCASSVGREDGELFFGEGSRLTVL.